Listed below are T cell receptor beta chains from one sample, sequenced in a study of cytomegalovirus exposure and HLA in healthy donors. The assay was immunoSEQ multiplex PCR, and TCRdb's table has in-frame clones only and misses some. The sample lists about 210,000 clones; about 75% were seen once. The source material was PBMCs. These receptor sequences come from a male donor in good health and CMV-seronegative. CDR3s include the opening cysteine and the closing phenylalanine or tryptophan. A D gene is named only where the DNA matches it firmly. Clone sizes are given selectively: once, few, many, or a class where the clone is expanded.

len,abundance,j_gene,d_gene,v_gene,CDR3aa,CDR3nt
12,once,TRBJ2-7,NA,TRBV6-4,CASAFYSYEQYF,TGTGCCAGCGCCTTCTACTCCTACGAGCAGTACTTC
15,NA,TRBJ2-7,TRBD2,TRBV28,CASAPLDGGGYEQYF,TGTGCCAGCGCCCCTCTGGACGGGGGAGGGTACGAGCAGTACTTC
15,NA,TRBJ2-7,TRBD2,TRBV2,CASSEGGLPLYEQYF,TGTGCCAGCAGTGAAGGGGGACTACCACTTTACGAGCAGTACTTC
14,NA,TRBJ2-1,NA,TRBV27,CASSPESSYNEQFF,TGTGCCAGCAGCCCGGAGTCCTCCTACAATGAGCAGTTCTTC
14,NA,TRBJ2-7,TRBD2,TRBV7-9,CSSSLAGLFYEQYF,TGTTCCAGCAGCTTAGCGGGGCTCTTCTACGAGCAGTACTTC
13,few,TRBJ1-4,NA,TRBV6-1,CASSEAGGEKLFF,TGTGCCAGCAGTGAAGCCGGGGGAGAAAAACTGTTTTTT
16,NA,TRBJ2-7,NA,TRBV4-1,CASSQADGKSSYEQYF,TGCGCCAGCAGCCAAGCGGACGGGAAAAGCTCCTACGAGCAGTACTTC
13,NA,TRBJ1-2,TRBD1,TRBV7-9,CASGTGGGYGYTF,TGTGCCAGCGGGACAGGGGGAGGCTATGGCTACACCTTC
14,many,TRBJ1-5,TRBD1,TRBV6-5,CASSQDRGNQPQHF,TGTGCCAGCAGCCAAGACAGGGGAAATCAGCCCCAGCATTTT
14,NA,TRBJ1-1,NA,TRBV2,CASSENRQLGYAFF,TGTGCCAGCAGTGAAAACCGACAGCTGGGGTATGCTTTCTTT
13,few,TRBJ1-1,NA,TRBV2,CASTLGAGTEAFF,TGTGCCAGCACCCTAGGGGCAGGAACTGAAGCTTTCTTT
13,NA,TRBJ1-2,TRBD1,TRBV4-3,CASSRTGVYGYTF,TGCGCCAGCAGCCGAACAGGGGTGTATGGCTACACCTTC
14,NA,TRBJ2-5,NA,TRBV5-1,CASTPGSTQETQYF,TGCGCCAGCACCCCCGGGTCCACTCAAGAGACCCAGTACTTC
18,NA,TRBJ2-2,TRBD2,TRBV4-3,CASSLIRLAGGDTGELFF,TGCGCCAGCAGCCTTATTCGGCTAGCGGGAGGAGACACCGGGGAGCTGTTTTTT
15,NA,TRBJ2-7,TRBD1,TRBV28,CASSQPGQGLYEQYF,TGTGCCAGCAGTCAACCGGGACAGGGATTATACGAGCAGTACTTC
18,once,TRBJ2-5,TRBD2,TRBV7-2,CASSLGVGLAGGGETQYF,TGTGCCAGCAGCTTAGGTGTAGGACTAGCGGGAGGAGGGGAGACCCAGTACTTC
15,NA,TRBJ2-1,NA,TRBV27,CASSSDRLWLGEQFF,TGTGCCAGCAGTTCCGACAGGCTTTGGCTGGGTGAGCAGTTCTTC
15,once,TRBJ1-1,TRBD1,TRBV7-9,CASSTGQGGNTEAFF,TGTGCCAGCAGCACCGGACAGGGGGGTAACACTGAAGCTTTCTTT
15,NA,TRBJ2-5,TRBD2,TRBV4-3,CASSQDPRGRETQYF,TGCGCCAGCAGCCAAGATCCGCGGGGGAGGGAGACCCAGTACTTC
13,few,TRBJ2-1,NA,TRBV4-1,CASSQDKRNEQFF,TGCGCCAGCAGCCAAGACAAGCGGAATGAGCAGTTCTTC
13,few,TRBJ2-3,NA,TRBV30,CAWSVRRADTQYF,TGTGCCTGGAGTGTACGGAGGGCAGATACGCAGTATTTT
13,once,TRBJ2-1,TRBD2,TRBV9,CASSVEVSGEEVF,TGTGCCAGCAGCGTAGAGGTTAGCGGGGAGGAGGTCTTC
17,NA,TRBJ2-7,NA,TRBV7-2,CASSLGAGRTSSYEQYF,TGTGCCAGCAGCTTAGGAGCCGGGCGGACAAGCTCCTACGAGCAGTACTTC
12,few,TRBJ1-4,NA,TRBV2,CASSSPGEKLFF,TGTGCCAGCAGCTCTCCAGGGGAAAAACTGTTTTTT
15,once,TRBJ2-3,NA,TRBV28,CASATLTISTDTQYF,TGTGCCAGTGCGACACTCACAATTTCCACAGATACGCAGTATTTT
14,NA,TRBJ2-7,NA,TRBV7-8,CASSHRGTPYEQYF,TGTGCCAGCAGCCACCGGGGGACCCCCTACGAGCAGTACTTC
22,NA,TRBJ2-3,TRBD2,TRBV5-1,CASSRKPPGGLAGVGDTDTQYF,TGCGCCAGCAGCCGCAAGCCCCCCGGGGGACTAGCGGGGGTGGGGGACACAGATACGCAGTATTTT
15,NA,TRBJ2-2,TRBD1,TRBV7-8,CASSRLGQDTGELFF,TGTGCCAGCAGCCGACTGGGACAGGACACCGGGGAGCTGTTTTTT
14,NA,TRBJ2-3,NA,TRBV5-1,CASSLGTGSDTQYF,TGCGCCAGCAGCTTGGGAACAGGGTCAGATACGCAGTATTTT
13,NA,TRBJ2-1,NA,TRBV4-3,CASSPGTSNGEFF,TGCGCCAGCAGCCCCGGGACTTCGAATGGGGAGTTCTTC
14,NA,TRBJ2-7,NA,TRBV2,CASRGPGALYEQYF,TGTGCCAGCAGGGGCCCAGGGGCCTTGTACGAGCAGTACTTC
16,NA,TRBJ1-1,TRBD1,TRBV7-2,CASSSEDRDGFAEAFF,TGTGCCAGCAGCTCCGAGGACAGGGACGGTTTCGCTGAAGCTTTCTTT
13,NA,TRBJ1-2,NA,TRBV5-6,CASSLAEDYGYTF,TGTGCCAGCAGCTTGGCCGAGGACTATGGCTACACCTTC
16,NA,TRBJ2-2,NA,TRBV7-3,CASSLSVGPSTGELFF,TGTGCCAGCAGCTTAAGTGTGGGCCCGAGCACCGGGGAGCTGTTTTTT
14,NA,TRBJ1-1,NA,TRBV6-1,CASSSGYANTEAFF,TGTGCCAGCAGTTCGGGTTATGCAAACACTGAAGCTTTCTTT
16,few,TRBJ2-3,NA,TRBV4-3,CASSQITGESTDTQYF,TGCGCCAGCAGCCAAATCACGGGGGAGAGCACAGATACGCAGTATTTT
15,NA,TRBJ1-1,NA,TRBV5-1,CASSLARGGRTEAFF,TGCGCCAGCAGCTTGGCGAGGGGGGGGAGGACTGAAGCTTTCTTT
16,NA,TRBJ2-1,NA,TRBV27,CASNRYLLSSYNEQFF,TGTGCCAGCAATCGCTACCTATTGAGCTCCTACAATGAGCAGTTCTTC
15,NA,TRBJ2-7,NA,TRBV7-6,CASSLRDSRSDEQYF,TGTGCCAGCAGCTTACGGGACTCCCGATCGGACGAGCAGTACTTC
16,NA,TRBJ1-2,TRBD1,TRBV19,CASSPLRDSVVYGYTF,TGTGCCAGTAGTCCCCTCCGGGACAGCGTGGTCTATGGCTACACCTTC
13,few,TRBJ2-1,TRBD2,TRBV25-1,CASRLAGGNEQFF,TGTGCCAGCAGGCTAGCGGGGGGAAATGAGCAGTTCTTC
12,few,TRBJ2-5,NA,TRBV25-1,CASGPSWETQYF,TGTGCCAGCGGTCCAAGCTGGGAGACCCAGTACTTC
17,NA,TRBJ2-3,TRBD2,TRBV7-6,CASSLVAGGVSTDTQYF,TGTGCCAGCAGCTTAGTTGCGGGGGGCGTGAGCACAGATACGCAGTATTTT
12,NA,TRBJ1-1,NA,TRBV19,CASSISTAEAFF,TGTGCCAGTAGTATATCGACAGCAGAAGCTTTCTTT
14,NA,TRBJ2-5,TRBD2,TRBV27,CASSLAREGETQYF,TGTGCCAGCAGTTTGGCCCGGGAGGGAGAGACCCAGTACTTC
15,NA,TRBJ1-2,TRBD1,TRBV28,CASSLHGTGDYGYTF,TGTGCCAGCAGTTTGCACGGGACAGGGGACTATGGCTACACCTTC